This TCR beta chain was sequenced during a study of T cell responses to AZD1222 COVID-19 vaccine (dated by TCRdb to the early 2020s). In terms of the full investigation: TCR sequencing was performed for about 240 trial participants, of whom about 200 were given two doses of AZD1222 and some 26 were given two doses of MenACWY control vaccine. Trial participants were enrolled into age subgroups of 18-55, 56-69 and 70-plus years, which contained about 150, 28 and 57 TCR-sequenced participants, respectively. Points the paper makes about the study in general: Conclusions about previously exposed vaccinees are limited, since just six AZD1222 recipients were seropositive for SARS-CoV-2 at baseline. The vaccine-associated CD4 TCRs covered the entire spike protein, and the dominant responses fell in regions 160-218 and 743-854. After two AZD1222 doses, both the breadth and the depth of spike-specific TCRs were significantly higher than at day 0 and than in MenACWY recipients. No day 14 peak-response samples were available, so repertoires were characterized only after the peak T cell response. Epitopes outside the regions mutated in the B.1.351 and B.1.1.7 variants were reportedly recognized by nearly half of the unique spike-specific TCRs. Most participants were white British and females outnumbered males, and the authors suggested that clonal diversity may have been underestimated. In the small 56-69-year group, the increase in depth fell short of significance, most likely because of low power.

In regard to this clone: The specificity of this receptor is unknown. Per-base qualities were not stored, and no clone one base away is much larger.

The CDR3 runs 13 amino acids, cysteine and phenylalanine included. The entry retains the CDR3 DNA only, 39 bases that are in frame from base 1. The V and J ends are trimmed by 1 base and 8 bases, leaving 11 bases between them. This specimen's time point label, per the study, means: about 28 days (+/-7) after the second vaccine dose. Because spike-specific TCR depth and breadth did not differ between the two schedules, AZD1222 recipients who got a second dose at roughly 4 weeks were pooled with those who got a second dose at roughly 12 weeks. Vaccinee samples came from UK trials COV001 and COV002, including a single-blind randomized controlled phase 2/3 trial of AZD1222 (ChAdOx1 nCoV-19) in healthy adults. Trial participant PBMC samples were collected at day 0 and day 28 after the second dose for TCRbeta chain sequencing. The CDR3 regions of human TCRbeta chains were subjected to immunosequencing. The study's processing was this. Repertoire TCRs were checked for matches against a reference library of SARS-CoV-2-specific TCRs that had been generated using the MIRA antigen-specificity platform. Breadth was defined as the fraction of unique TCRs that were SARS-CoV-2-associated. Depth was defined as the fraction of total T cells that were SARS-CoV-2-associated. Using the MIRA data, every spike-specific TCR was mapped to the spike region that the TCR reacted to and assigned to either a CD4 or a CD8 class. Log10-transformed breadth and depth values were compared by one-way ANOVA with Sidak's multiple comparisons tests. TCRdb limited this immuneACCESS table to in-frame rearrangements with V and J called. A share of clones is missing; checked studies link under half to unresolved V genes, and the rest is unexplained. D and trimming come from the DNA, and the V and J calls and clone size come from that table. For this sample the table gives under 140,000 clones, of which about 94% were detected only once. The ten largest clones represent approximately 2.9% of the sample.

The source material was peripheral blood, sampled 28 days after the second AZD1222 dose. The chain couples TRBV12-3 or TRBV12-4 to TRBJ1-1, with TRBD1 tentatively as D gene (5 bases match). The source of this sequence is an adult who received the AZD1222 COVID-19 vaccine. CDR3 loop: CASSLDRGPEAFF. The bases read TGTGCCAGCAGTTTAGATCGGGGACCGGAAGCTTTCTTT.